One and the same sample provided the 5 T cell receptor beta chains below, sequenced in a study of ipilimumab plus nivolumab after autologous stem cell transplantation (dated by TCRdb to 2020 to 2022). Library generation was performed with the immunoSEQ multiplex PCR assay. TCRdb's version of the immuneACCESS table is confined to in-frame rearrangements and falls short of the full clone set. An unresolved V gene accounts for under half of the shortfall where checked; the remainder is of unknown origin. The sample contains some 45,000 clones, about 88% of them found a single time. The ten largest clones add up to approximately 0.83% of the sample. The sample was PBMCs, taken in a trial of ipilimumab plus nivolumab as post-transplant consolidation. These receptors were taken from a male donor with multiple myeloma.

The V gene is TRBV5-6, the J gene TRBJ2-5; a possible D gene is TRBD1 (6 bases). Germline V CDR1 and CDR2: SGHDT, YYEEEE. Trimming took off 0 bases at V and 5 bases at J, with 14 bases between the two ends. The CDR3 is 15 amino acids. The CDR3 protein is CASSLGKQGGETQYF. The CDR3 DNA reads as TGTGCCAGCAGCTTGGGCAAACAGGGTGGGGAGACCCAGTACTTC.

Only one count was recorded for this clone. V and J are TRBV4-1 and TRBJ1-2, with a weak D call TRBD1 (5 bases). V was pared by 4 bases and J by 6 bases, with 6 bases between. This CDR3 is 11 amino acids long. Germline CDR1 reads MGHRA; CDR2 reads YSYEKL. The CDR3 DNA sequence: TGCGCCAGCAGCCGAGGGGATGGCTACACCTTC. This gives the protein CASSRGDGYTF.

V usage is TRBV2 and J usage is TRBJ1-6, with D possibly TRBD1 on 5 matching bases. The CDR3 runs to 15 residues. V shed 5 bases and J shed 7 bases, with 15 bases lying between them. The V gene's germline CDR1 is SNHLY and CDR2 FYNNEI. The CDR3 region is CASSRGEGRNSPLHF. In DNA form, the CDR3 reads TGTGCCAGCAGTCGGGGAGAGGGGCGCAATTCACCCCTCCACTTT.

This chain connects TRBV6-1 to TRBJ2-1; 7 bases agree with TRBD2. The CDR3 is made up of 17 amino acids. Losses at the gene ends were 6 bases for V and 1 base for J; bases not matched to a gene: 12. Per germline, CDR1 MNHNS and CDR2 SASEGT. CDR3 coding DNA: TGTGCCAGCAGCGAACTAAAGGGAGGGAATTCCTACAATGAGCAGTTCTTC. Residues: CASSELKGGNSYNEQFF.

The chain links TRBV6-5 to TRBJ2-6; 7 bases map to TRBD1. Germline CDR1 MNHEY, CDR2 SVGAGI. This CDR3 is built from 15 residues. The trim removed 7 bases at V and 0 bases at J, leaving 3 bases unmatched. CDR3 loop: CASTRQGSGANVLTF. CDR3 bases: TGTGCCAGCACTCGACAGGGCTCTGGGGCCAACGTCCTGACTTTC.